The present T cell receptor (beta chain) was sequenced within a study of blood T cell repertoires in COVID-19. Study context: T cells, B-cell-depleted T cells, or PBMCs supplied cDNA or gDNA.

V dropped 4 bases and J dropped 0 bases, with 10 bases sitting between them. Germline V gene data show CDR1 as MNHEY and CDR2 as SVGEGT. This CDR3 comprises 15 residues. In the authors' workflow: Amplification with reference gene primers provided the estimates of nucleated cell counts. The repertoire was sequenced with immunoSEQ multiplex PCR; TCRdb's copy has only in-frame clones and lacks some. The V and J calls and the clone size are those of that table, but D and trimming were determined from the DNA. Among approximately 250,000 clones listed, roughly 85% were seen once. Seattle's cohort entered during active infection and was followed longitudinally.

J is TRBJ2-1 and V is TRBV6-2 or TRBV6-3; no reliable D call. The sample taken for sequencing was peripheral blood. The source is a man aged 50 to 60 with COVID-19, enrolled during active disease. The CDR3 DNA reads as TGTGCCAGCAGTTTTAGAACCCTCTCCTACAATGAGCAGTTCTTC. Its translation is CASSFRTLSYNEQFF.